This T cell receptor (beta chain) appears in the sequencing data of a study of CD8+ T cells in alopecia areata. Across the whole study: Treated patients swallowed 5 to 10 mg of oral tofacitinib twice daily. Broader study findings: In scalp and blood, many expanded lesional clones persisted during tofacitinib.

The CDR3 length is 15 residues. CDR1 is MNHEY, CDR2 SVGAGI, per germline. Trimming stripped 8 bases from V and 0 bases from J, with 16 bases between. Sample treatment: oral pan-JAK inhibitor, 5-10 mg twice daily. Both peripheral blood and punch biopsies of lesional scalp skin were obtained from patients who had alopecia areata. The researchers isolated CD4+ and CD8+ T cells from PBMCs by sorting. In the case of this clone: Antigen specificity is unknown.

Sequencing relied on a cDNA template that was reverse transcribed from extracted RNA. Profiling relied on immunoSEQ multiplex PCR, and the TCRdb table lists in-frame clones only, not all of them. This sample has more than 110,000 clones; approximately 85% occur once, and the top ten carry roughly 25%. The source is a human donor with alopecia areata. The sample here was CD8+ T cells sorted from blood, taken at week 4, from a patient treated with tofacitinib. This chain uses TRBV6-5 with TRBJ1-1, with D possibly TRBD1 on 6 matching bases. The CDR3 sequence: CASSPLGGMNTEAFF. In DNA form, the CDR3 reads TGTGCCAGCTCCCCCTTGGGGGGCATGAACACTGAAGCTTTCTTT.